This TCR beta chain was captured in a study of blood T cell repertoires in COVID-19. Study context: Acute and convalescent COVID-19 samples came from the United States, Italy and Spain.

In the original analysis: Amplification from reference gene primers served as the basis for estimated nucleated cell counts. TCRdb's table, derived via immunoSEQ multiplex PCR, lists solely in-frame clones and lacks some. The V and J calls and clone size are taken from that table; D and trimming were inferred from the DNA. This table has about 50,000 clones, around 90% appearing once. In germline, CDR1 is MNHEY, CDR2 SVGAGI. The V end lost 0 bases, the J end lost 0 bases, and 6 bases lay between the germline ends. CDR3 size: 15 residues. Sample: peripheral blood. This sequence was found in a woman of 80 years or more with acute or convalescent COVID-19. The rearrangement joins TRBV6-5 to TRBJ1-5; D remains unclear. In DNA, the CDR3 is TGTGCCAGCAGTTACTCCGGGAATAGCAATCAGCCCCAGCATTTT. This translates into CASSYSGNSNQPQHF.